This TCR beta chain was sequenced for a study of blood T cell repertoires in COVID-19. The overall study: Acute and convalescent COVID-19 samples came from the United States, Italy and Spain. PBMCs, B-cell-depleted T cells, or T cells provided the cDNA or gDNA that made up the material.

Original analysis: Reference gene primer amplification gave estimated nucleated cell counts. Assay: immunoSEQ multiplex PCR; the TCRdb copy retains only in-frame clones and omits some. V and J calls and clone size are as listed in that table; D and trimming were resolved from the DNA. The sample has tens of thousands of clones, roughly 80% seen once. The germline V and J ends were trimmed by 1 base and 6 bases, with 12 bases remaining between them. The germline V gene encodes CDR1 MNHNS and CDR2 SASEGT. The CDR3 loop spans 14 amino acids. Sequencing input: peripheral blood. The receptor comes from a woman aged 65 to 85 with acute or convalescent COVID-19. The chain links TRBV6-1 to TRBJ1-1; D remains unclear. CDR3: CASSEVVGLPEAFF. CDR3 nucleotides: TGTGCCAGCAGTGAAGTTGTTGGGCTCCCTGAAGCTTTCTTT.